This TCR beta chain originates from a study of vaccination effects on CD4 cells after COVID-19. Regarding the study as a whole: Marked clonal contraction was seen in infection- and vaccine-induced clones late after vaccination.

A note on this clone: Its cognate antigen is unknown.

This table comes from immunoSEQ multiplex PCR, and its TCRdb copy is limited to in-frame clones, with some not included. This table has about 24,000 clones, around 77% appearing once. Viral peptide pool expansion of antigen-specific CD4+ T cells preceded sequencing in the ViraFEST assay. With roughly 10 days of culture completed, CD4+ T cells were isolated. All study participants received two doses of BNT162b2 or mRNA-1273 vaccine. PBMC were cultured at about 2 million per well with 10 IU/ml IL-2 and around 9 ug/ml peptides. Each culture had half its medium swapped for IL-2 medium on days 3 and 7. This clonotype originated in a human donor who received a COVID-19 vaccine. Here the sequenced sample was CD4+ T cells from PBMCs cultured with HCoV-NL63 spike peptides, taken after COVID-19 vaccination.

The CDR3 DNA reads TGTGCCAGCAGTATAGGCGGTGGACCCCTCCACTTT. As protein: CASSIGGGPLHF. The chain couples TRBV12-3 or TRBV12-4 to TRBJ1-6, with D uncertain. There are 12 residues in the CDR3. The ends were cut back, 5 bases at V and 12 bases at J, with 11 bases in the middle.